Each of the 30 T cell receptor beta chains below was sequenced from the same sample in a study of blood T cell repertoires in COVID-19. TCRdb keeps only in-frame clones here, not all; method: immunoSEQ multiplex PCR. The sample has about 210,000 clones, 70% to 90% seen once. The sequencing input was peripheral blood. The receptors stem from a middle-aged woman with acute or convalescent COVID-19.

The chain combines TRBV29-1 with TRBJ1-6, with a weak D call TRBD1 (6 bases). CDR1 is SQVTM and CDR2 is ANQGSEA in the germline V gene. V gave up 4 bases and J gave up 3 bases, with 10 bases separating them. The CDR3 totals 14 residues. As DNA, the CDR3 is TGCAGCGTTGCACAGGGCGACTATAATTCACCCCTCCACTTT. Translation gives CSVAQGDYNSPLHF.

This chain links TRBV9 with TRBJ1-2, with 9 bases lining up with TRBD1. V was pared by 3 bases and J by 3 bases, with 6 bases of the junction left unmatched. Germline V gene lookup returns CDR1 SGDLS and CDR2 YYNGEE. The CDR3 extends over 15 amino acids. The DNA of the CDR3 is TGTGCCAGCAGCGCTACGGGACAGGGTGACTATGGCTACACCTTC. It translates to CASSATGQGDYGYTF.

CDR3 DNA sequence: TGCGCCAGCAGCGTACCAGCGGGGGGGGAAGAGACCCAGTACTTC. Protein sequence: CASSVPAGGEETQYF. This chain uses TRBV5-1 with TRBJ2-5, with 10 nucleotides matching TRBD2. The CDR3 totals 15 residues. The ends lost 4 bases at V and 3 bases at J; junction bases unmatched: 6. Germline V lookup: CDR1 SGHRS, CDR2 YFSETQ.

V gene TRBV5-6 combines with J gene TRBJ1-2, with D perhaps matching TRBD1 (5 bases). Germline CDR1 SGHDT, CDR2 YYEEEE. V was pared by 3 bases and J by 4 bases, with 13 bases between. CDR3 length equals 14 residues. This CDR3 reads CASSSLRQIYGYTF. As DNA, the CDR3 is TGTGCCAGCAGCTCCCTCAGACAGATCTATGGCTACACCTTC.

The DNA for the CDR3 is TGTGCCAGCAGCTTATCCGGGGGTGGCACTGAAGCTTTCTTT. It translates to CASSLSGGGTEAFF. The genes are TRBV7-3 and TRBJ1-1; D may be TRBD1 (5 bases). Germline V gene data show CDR1 as SGHTA and CDR2 as FQGTGA. This CDR3 spans 14 amino acids. V dropped 2 bases and J dropped 4 bases, with 11 bases sitting between them.

The genes are TRBV18 and TRBJ1-2; the D gene is possibly TRBD1 (5 bases). V lost 0 bases and J 8 bases, leaving 13 bases between the germline ends. Germline assignment: CDR1 KGHSH and CDR2 LQKENI. There are 14 residues in the CDR3. This chain's CDR3 is CASSPPFRGGGYTF. CDR3 sequence (DNA): TGTGCCAGCTCACCACCTTTTAGGGGAGGCGGCTACACCTTC.

The rearrangement links TRBV30 to TRBJ1-2, with 8 positions matching TRBD1. The CDR3 length is 14 residues. Trimming at V came to 4 bases and at J to 1 base, leaving 5 bases not matched to a gene. The germline CDR1 and CDR2 sequences are GTSNPN and SVGIG (reference sequence). The CDR3 region has the DNA TGTGCCTGGACCCAACAGGGGGGTAACTATGGCTACACCTTC. Its protein is CAWTQQGGNYGYTF. The full variable domain, its missing parts supplied by reference TRBV30 and TRBJ1-2, is SQTIHQWPATLVQPVGSPLSLECTVEGTSNPNLYWYRQAAGRGLQLLFYSVGIGQISSEVPQNLSASRPQDRQFILSSKKLLLSDSGFYLCAWTQQGGNYGYTFGSGTRLTVV.

V and J are TRBV9 and TRBJ1-1; D is uncertain. The CDR3 extends over 15 amino acids. V lost 0 bases, J lost 0 bases, and 9 bases lay in between. The germline V gene has CDR1 SGDLS and CDR2 YYNGEE. CDR3 DNA: TGTGCCAGCAGCGTAGGTGAGGTTCTGAACACTGAAGCTTTCTTT. It translates to CASSVGEVLNTEAFF.

The V call is TRBV4-1, the J call TRBJ1-1, with TRBD1 identical over 9 bases. The CDR3 length is 15 residues. Germline V gene data show CDR1 as MGHRA and CDR2 as YSYEKL. Unmatched junction bases numbered 6, after V lost 3 bases and J lost 4 bases. The CDR3 DNA is TGCGCCAGCAGCCAGTGGACAGGGGTGGGCACTGAAGCTTTCTTT. Its protein is CASSQWTGVGTEAFF.

The V and J genes are TRBV4-1 and TRBJ1-1; TRBD1 might be the D (5 bases). Germline V gene sequence: CDR1 MGHRA, CDR2 YSYEKL. V was trimmed by 0 bases and J by 4 bases, leaving 12 bases between them. The CDR3 sequence is 15 residues long. CDR3 loop: CASSQDPGWATEAFF. CDR3 nucleotides: TGCGCCAGCAGCCAAGATCCAGGGTGGGCCACTGAAGCTTTCTTT.

The V gene is TRBV18, the J gene TRBJ2-5, with D perhaps matching TRBD2 (7 bases). V lost 0 bases and J 5 bases, leaving 13 bases between the germline ends. The germline CDR1 and CDR2 sequences are KGHSH and LQKENI. The CDR3 runs 15 residues. The CDR3 is CASSPPTGGLETQYF. The CDR3 bases are TGTGCCAGCTCACCACCTACCGGGGGGCTGGAGACCCAGTACTTC. The full variable domain, in which reference TRBV18 and TRBJ2-5 provide the parts outside the CDR3, is NAGVMQNPRHLVRRRGQEARLRCSPMKGHSHVYWYRQLPEEGLKFMVYLQKENIIDESGMPKERFSAEFPKEGPSILRIQQVVRGDSAAYFCASSPPTGGLETQYFGPGTRLLVL.

The chain recombines TRBV9 with TRBJ2-5; possibly TRBD1 for D (6 bases). The germline V gene encodes CDR1 SGDLS and CDR2 YYNGEE. V lost 0 bases and J lost 4, with 10 bases in between. This CDR3 has 14 amino acids. DNA of the CDR3: TGTGCCAGCAGCGTAGGGACAGTTAGAGAGACCCAGTACTTC. Protein sequence: CASSVGTVRETQYF.

The chain recombines TRBV15 with TRBJ2-5; 9 bases are a match to TRBD1. This CDR3 spans 15 amino acids. Trimming cost V 3 bases and J 5 bases; bases outside gene matches: 7. Germline CDR1 reads LNHNV; CDR2 reads YYDKDF (reference sequence). Here the CDR3 DNA reads TGTGCCACCAGCAGCCTCTACAGGGGGCGGGAGACCCAGTACTTC. Translating it yields CATSSLYRGRETQYF.

This clone was detected only a few times. The rearrangement uses TRBV28 and TRBJ1-2; no clear D. The CDR3 extends over 14 amino acids. V was shortened by 4 bases and J by 7 bases, with 16 bases between the two germline ends. CDR1 MDHEN and CDR2 SYDVKM come from the germline V gene. The CDR3, as DNA: TGTGCCAGCAGTTCTCCTTCCAACAGCCCTGGCTACACCTTC. Translating it yields CASSSPSNSPGYTF.

The chain uses TRBV9 and TRBJ1-1, with D possibly matching TRBD1 (5 bases). CDR3 size: 13 residues. V was clipped by 2 bases and J by 5 bases, with 10 bases between them. The germline V gene has CDR1 SGDLS and CDR2 YYNGEE. The CDR3 nucleotides are TGTGCCAGCAGCGTTCACGGGGGTACTGAAGCTTTCTTT. Translating it yields CASSVHGGTEAFF.

The V call is TRBV14, the J call TRBJ1-4, with a tentative D call TRBD1 (5 bases). The CDR3 is 15 residues long. V shed 4 bases and J shed 5 bases, with 14 bases lying between them. Germline CDR1 SGHDN, CDR2 FVKESK. The CDR3: CASSLGRGGNEKLFF. CDR3 DNA: TGTGCCAGCAGCCTTGGGCGGGGCGGGAATGAAAAACTGTTTTTT.

The V call is TRBV19, the J call TRBJ1-1; D is uncertain. The germline V gene encodes CDR1 LNHDA and CDR2 SQIVND (reference sequence). Trimming removed 2 bases at V and 1 base at J, with 11 bases between. This CDR3 region has 15 residues. CDR3 loop: CASSILGTWNTEAFF. The CDR3 DNA reads as TGTGCCAGTAGTATACTGGGCACTTGGAACACTGAAGCTTTCTTT.

This chain joins TRBV5-4 and TRBJ1-1; tentatively, D is TRBD1 (5 bases). Germline V gene lookup returns CDR1 SGHNT and CDR2 YYREEE (reference sequence). This CDR3 is 15 amino acids long. The ends were cut back, 4 bases at V and 5 bases at J, with 18 bases in the middle. The DNA for the CDR3 is TGTGCCAGCAGCCTGGCTGGGGGGAGTTGGACTGAAGCTTTCTTT. It codes for CASSLAGGSWTEAFF.

This sequence joins TRBV27 and TRBJ2-1; 14 bases are a match to TRBD2. CDR3 length equals 17 residues. Trimming at V came to 1 base and at J to 2 bases, leaving 1 base not matched to a gene. Germline V gene lookup returns CDR1 MNHEY and CDR2 SMNVEV (reference sequence). DNA for the CDR3: TGTGCCAGCAGTTTATGGGGACTAGCGGGGGCCTACAATGAGCAGTTCTTC. Protein sequence: CASSLWGLAGAYNEQFF.

The rearrangement links TRBV6-5 to TRBJ1-3, with 7 nucleotides matching TRBD1. This CDR3 is 15 amino acids long. The germline V gene has CDR1 MNHEY and CDR2 SVGAGI. The V and J ends lost 7 bases and 0 bases, in that order; junction bases with no gene match: 6. The CDR3 is CASTTGTFSGNTIYF. The CDR3 DNA reads TGTGCCAGCACGACAGGGACCTTCTCTGGAAACACCATATATTTT.

The V gene is TRBV2, the J gene TRBJ1-5, with a tentative D call TRBD1 (6 bases). Germline V gene sequence: CDR1 SNHLY, CDR2 FYNNEI. Deletions cut 5 bases from V and 4 bases from J, with 12 bases between. The CDR3 contains 14 residues. The CDR3 coding sequence is TGTGCCAGCAGTCCGGACAGAAGTAATCAGCCCCAGCATTTT. Protein: CASSPDRSNQPQHF.

The chain joins TRBV7-9 to TRBJ2-2; TRBD1 agrees at 11 bases. Unmatched junction bases numbered 4, after V lost 4 bases and J lost 6 bases. The length of the CDR3 is 15 residues. CDR1 SEHNR and CDR2 FQNEAQ come from the germline V gene (reference sequence). The CDR3 DNA reads as TGTGCCAGCAGCTGGACAGGGGGCGCCTCCGGGGAGCTGTTTTTT. It encodes CASSWTGGASGELFF.

This clone showed up just a few times. The chain uses TRBV15 and TRBJ2-2; 9 bases fit TRBD1. CDR1 is LNHNV, CDR2 YYDKDF, per germline (reference sequence). J gave up 7 bases and V 0 bases, and 9 bases lay outside the gene matches. The CDR3 length is 17 residues. The CDR3 nucleotides are TGTGCCACCAGCAGAGATACCGGGACAGGGCTTGGCGGGGAGCTGTTTTTT. Its protein product is CATSRDTGTGLGGELFF.

The chain couples TRBV2 to TRBJ1-1, with D maybe TRBD1 (6 bases). CDR3 length equals 13 residues. Trimming removed 7 bases from V and 1 base from J, with 10 bases in between. CDR1 and CDR2 (germline): SNHLY, FYNNEI. DNA for the CDR3: TGTGCCAGCAAACAGGGTTGGAACACTGAAGCTTTCTTT. This sequence encodes CASKQGWNTEAFF.

The chain joins TRBV5-4 to TRBJ2-1; TRBD2 agrees at 11 bases. From germline, CDR1 is SGHNT and CDR2 YYREEE (reference sequence). The CDR3 contains 16 residues. Trimming at V came to 4 bases and at J to 6 bases, leaving 9 bases not matched to a gene. CDR3 sequence reads: CASSPNSGGGLNEQFF. The CDR3 bases are TGTGCCAGCAGCCCCAATAGCGGGGGGGGGCTCAATGAGCAGTTCTTC.

A few counts support this clone. The chain combines TRBV7-8 with TRBJ2-6; possible D gene TRBD1, 6 bases. CDR1 SGHVS and CDR2 FQNEAQ come from the germline V gene. Trimming took off 4 bases at V and 4 bases at J, with 11 bases between the two ends. The CDR3 totals 15 residues. The CDR3 DNA is TGTGCCAGCAGCTATACAGGGATAGGGGCCAACGTCCTGACTTTC. Translated: CASSYTGIGANVLTF.

The gene calls are TRBV6-5 and TRBJ1-5; D possibly corresponds to TRBD1 (6 bases). V shed 6 bases and J shed 1 base, with 13 bases lying between them. This CDR3 has 15 amino acids. In germline, CDR1 is MNHEY, CDR2 SVGAGI. CDR3 sequence (DNA): TGTGCCAGCAGGGTACACAGGGCGAGCAATCAGCCCCAGCATTTT. It encodes CASRVHRASNQPQHF.

This chain joins TRBV6-5 and TRBJ2-1, with 11 bases aligning to TRBD1. J was trimmed by 7 bases and V by 4 bases; bases with no gene match: 6. CDR3 length equals 15 residues. CDR1 and CDR2 (germline): MNHEY, SVGAGI. The chain's CDR3 is CASSLGQGAENEQFF. CDR3 nucleotide sequence: TGTGCCAGCAGTTTAGGACAGGGGGCGGAGAATGAGCAGTTCTTC.

The chain employs TRBV9 and TRBJ2-2, with 8 bases lining up with TRBD2. Unmatched junction bases numbered 4, after V lost 3 bases and J lost 6 bases. The CDR3 runs to 14 residues. Germline V CDR1 and CDR2: SGDLS, YYNGEE. CDR3 protein: CASSAWGLAGELFF. DNA for the CDR3: TGTGCCAGCAGCGCCTGGGGACTAGCCGGGGAGCTGTTTTTT.

The J gene is TRBJ1-6, the V gene TRBV27; no reliable D call. CDR3 size: 15 residues. V dropped 4 bases and J dropped 2 bases, with 9 bases sitting between them. Germline CDR1 is MNHEY and CDR2 is SMNVEV (reference sequence). CDR3 DNA sequence: TGTGCCAGCAGTTCGGGGTTGGCCTATAATTCACCCCTCCACTTT. It is translated as CASSSGLAYNSPLHF.